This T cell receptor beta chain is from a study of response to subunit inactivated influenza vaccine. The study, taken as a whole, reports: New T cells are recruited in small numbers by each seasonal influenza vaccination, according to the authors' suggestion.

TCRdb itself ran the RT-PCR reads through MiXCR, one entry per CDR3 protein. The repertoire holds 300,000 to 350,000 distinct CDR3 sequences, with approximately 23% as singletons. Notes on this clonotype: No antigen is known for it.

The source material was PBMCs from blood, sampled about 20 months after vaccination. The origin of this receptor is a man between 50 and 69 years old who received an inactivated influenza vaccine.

The DNA of the CDR3 is TGCGCCAGCAGCCGTTCAACAGGGCTGACTGATCCCCTCCACTTT. This translates into CASSRSTGLTDPLHF. The chain uses TRBV4-3 and TRBJ1-6; the D gene is possibly TRBD1 (6 bases). The CDR3 covers 15 residues. Germline CDR1 reads LGHNA; CDR2 reads YSLEER. V was trimmed by 4 bases and J by 13 bases, leaving 20 bases between them.